This TCR beta chain was profiled in a study of blood T cell repertoires in COVID-19. Only in-frame clones appear in the TCRdb table, and some are missing; sequencing was by immunoSEQ multiplex PCR. Among 400,000 to 450,000 clones listed, roughly 88% were seen once. The CDR3 consists of 13 residues. Germline CDR1 reads MGHDK; CDR2 reads SYGVNS. V was pared by 4 bases and J by 7 bases, with 14 bases between. The sequence derives from a woman aged 25 to 39 with active or convalescent COVID-19. The specimen was peripheral blood. This chain connects TRBV25-1 to TRBJ2-7, with D uncertain. In DNA, the CDR3 is TGTGCCAGCAGTGCGGCTGTTAAAGCGGAGCAGTACTTC. Amino acids: CASSAAVKAEQYF.